This T cell receptor beta chain was obtained from a study of blood T cells in healthy people across ages. Trimming took off 7 bases at V and 4 bases at J, with 12 bases between the two ends. The CDR3 runs 13 residues. As for this clonotype: The target antigen is unknown.

It was with a sample-barcoded 5' primer and a J-beta primer mix that a second PCR of roughly 7 to 12 cycles was run. A template-switch adaptor containing 12 random nucleotides labeled each cDNA molecule. TCRdb called the 5' RACE reads again in MiXCR, with one record for every CDR3 protein. The sample consists of about 970,000 distinct CDR3 sequences, about 53% of them appearing once. Study results and limitations: Long-lived donors had more naive CD4+ cells and higher diversity than aged donors. The lack of PBMC sorting stopped any conclusive naive versus antigen-experienced comparison. Expanded clonotype changes were possibly confounded by unknown donor CMV status.

This receptor was identified in a woman aged 55 to 70 in good health. Sequences were obtained from blood. This chain links TRBV12-3 or TRBV12-4 with TRBJ2-3; unclear D gene. CDR3 in amino acids: CASTPPSADTQYF. CDR3 DNA sequence: TGTGCCAGCACCCCTCCCTCAGCAGATACGCAGTATTTT.